What follows describes a single TCR beta chain. Being one base from a much bigger clone, this may be a read error. The data belong to a study of tumor-infiltrating lymphocytes in primary liver carcinoma. Starting from roughly 540 ng of total RNA, TCR beta cDNA was produced with a primer in the constant region. Sequencing libraries for TCR beta derived from three nested multiplex PCR rounds that used slightly modified ARM-PCR. Researchers ran the first two PCR rounds for roughly 10 cycles each with TRBV1-TRBV30 forward primers and a C-beta reverse primer. TCRdb independently ran MiXCR on the multiplex PCR reads; one entry per CDR3 protein. Here the sample spans approximately 110,000 distinct CDR3 sequences, about four fifths being singletons. Co-extraction yielded RNA and DNA from about 20-30 mg of unsorted bulk tissue. None of the patients had received treatment, and all had chronic HBV infection.

This CDR3 spans 15 amino acids. Germline CDR1 and CDR2: KGHSH and LQKENI. The chain employs TRBV18 and TRBJ2-3, with no clear D. The receptor was derived from a man aged 35 to 55 with primary liver carcinoma and hepatitis B virus infection. The sample was liver tumor tissue from sampling region 3. Subset specified: tumor region T3, left-lateral pole. Here the CDR3 DNA reads TGTACCAGCTCACCTGATATGAGTTCCGCAGATACGCAGTATTTT. Its protein is CTSSPDMSSADTQYF. Using reference TRBV18 and TRBJ2-3 for the parts outside the CDR3, the full variable domain is NAGVMQNPRHLVRRRGQEARLRCSPMKGHSHVYWYRQLPEEGLKFMVYLQKENIIDESGMPKERFSAEFPKEGPSILRIQQVVRGDSAAYFCTSSPDMSSADTQYFGPGTRLTVL.